This T cell receptor beta chain was sequenced during a study of T cells in Graves' hyperthyroidism and ophthalmopathy. Study-wide background: Peripheral blood was secured at the point of initial diagnosis, before any treatment. Study-wide points: Expanded thyroid clonotypes (above 0.001) were mostly also found in blood.

CDR3 length: 18 residues. The V gene lost 6 bases and the J gene lost 0 bases, with 21 bases spanning the gap. This clonotype was found once. Its target is unknown. In this CDR3 the conserved last residue, phenylalanine or tryptophan, is missing, so a read error is likely. Amplification of TCR beta CDR3 regions used RNA as the template. TCR CDR3 regions were first amplified by RT-PCR with HTBI primers. One entry per CDR3 protein results from TCRdb running MiXCR on the multiplex PCR reads. The sample shows 400,000 to 550,000 distinct CDR3 sequences, roughly a quarter of them seen only once. With duration under 3 months, ophthalmopathy was active: Clinical Activity Score at least 3, NOSPECS at least 4. Diagnostic decisions used clinical symptoms, serum thyroxine and TRAb, thyroid ultrasound and orbital computed tomography.

The source is a woman in her 30s with Graves' ophthalmopathy. The chain combines TRBV12-3 or TRBV12-4 with TRBJ1-3; D is uncertain. Material for sequencing was blood. CDR3 nucleotide sequence: TGTGCCAGCAGACGAGACAAGTTTCTTCCCCTCTCTGGAAACACCATATATTAT. Encoded protein: CASRRDKFLPLSGNTIYY.